This TCR beta chain is drawn from a study of beta chain features in type 1 diabetes. Whole-study findings and limits: TCRB CDR3s from Type 1 diabetes patients were moderately but significantly shorter in all four CD4+ subsets. PCR might pick shorter templates more often, in the same way for patients and controls. Within the patient group, naive, central memory and Treg TCRB repertoires appeared more similar to each other than within healthy donors.

Expressed TCRB transcripts were sequenced, since all the RNA that had been isolated was reverse transcribed. Clones were sequenced by immunoSEQ multiplex PCR, and TCRdb holds only the in-frame ones, with some missing. The sample includes about 660,000 clones, more than 13% of them seen just once. V was trimmed by 10 bases and J by 10 bases, leaving 11 bases between them. In germline, CDR1 is SNHLY, CDR2 FYNNEI. CDR3 length: 11 residues. About this clone: Its antigen remains unknown.

This TCR was recovered from a man aged 18 to 35 with type 1 diabetes. The sequencing input was naive CD4+ T cells from blood. The chain couples TRBV2 to TRBJ1-6; D call uncertain. CDR3 loop: CATGAQSPLHF. The CDR3 DNA reads as TGTGCCACCGGTGCTCAATCACCCCTCCACTTT.